The subject of this entry is one T cell receptor beta chain. The source of the sample is a study of T cells after yellow fever vaccination. 5'RACE template switching added a universal primer site and UMIs to TCR cDNA. One entry per CDR3 protein results from TCRdb running MiXCR on the 5' RACE reads. The data show approximately 580,000 distinct CDR3 sequences, with approximately 16% seen just once and 15% to 20% held by the top ten. Germline V gene lookup returns CDR1 DFQATT and CDR2 SNEGSKA (reference sequence). This CDR3 contains 13 residues. J gave up 7 bases and V 3 bases, and 5 bases lay outside the gene matches.

This TCR was sampled from a man between 18 and 35 years old who received the YFV17D yellow fever vaccine. This material consisted of PBMCs, taken 5 to 6 days after the first yellow fever vaccination. The chain combines TRBV20-1 with TRBJ1-5, with TRBD1 matching 8 bases. The CDR3 loop reads CSASRQGRQPQHF. The CDR3 coding sequence is TGCAGTGCTAGTAGACAGGGGCGGCAGCCCCAGCATTTT.